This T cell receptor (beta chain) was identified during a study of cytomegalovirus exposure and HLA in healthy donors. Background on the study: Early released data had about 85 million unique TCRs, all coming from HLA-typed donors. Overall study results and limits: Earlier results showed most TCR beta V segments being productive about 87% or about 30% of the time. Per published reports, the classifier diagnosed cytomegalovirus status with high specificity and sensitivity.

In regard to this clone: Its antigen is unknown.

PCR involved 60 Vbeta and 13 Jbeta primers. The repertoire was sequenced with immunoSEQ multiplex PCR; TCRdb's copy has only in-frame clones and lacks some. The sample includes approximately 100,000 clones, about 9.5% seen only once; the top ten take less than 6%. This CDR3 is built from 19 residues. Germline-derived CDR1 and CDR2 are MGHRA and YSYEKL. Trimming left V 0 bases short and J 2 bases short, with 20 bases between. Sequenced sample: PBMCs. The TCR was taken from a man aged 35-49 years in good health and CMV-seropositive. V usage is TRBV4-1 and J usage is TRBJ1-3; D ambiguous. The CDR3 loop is CASSQDRVRGSTAGNTIYF. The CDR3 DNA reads TGCGCCAGCAGCCAAGATAGGGTTCGGGGAAGTACGGCTGGAAACACCATATATTTT.